These 9 T cell receptor beta chains share one sample of origin, sequenced in a study of T cells after yellow fever vaccination. TCRdb re-analysed the 5' RACE reads in MiXCR, keeping a single row per CDR3 protein. The table has some 250,000 distinct CDR3 sequences, about 7% seen once. The source material was CD4+ T cells sorted from PBMCs, sampled 15 days after the yellow fever booster vaccination. The receptors come from a man under 40 who received the YFV17D yellow fever vaccine.

CDR3 DNA: TGTGCCAGTAGTATATCGTCCGGGCGGCCTGACACTGAAGCTTTCTTT. This gives the protein CASSISSGRPDTEAFF. This chain connects TRBV19 to TRBJ1-1; D uncertain. The length of the CDR3 is 16 residues. From germline, CDR1 is LNHDA and CDR2 SQIVND (reference sequence). V gave up 2 bases and J gave up 3 bases, with 16 bases separating them.

The rearrangement joins TRBV4-2 to TRBJ2-1; D not certain. This CDR3 is built from 12 residues. The germline V gene has CDR1 LGHNA and CDR2 YNFKEQ. Trimming took off 1 base at V and 9 bases at J, with 7 bases between the two ends. The CDR3 loop reads CASSQGGFEQFF. The CDR3 nucleotides read TGTGCCAGCAGCCAAGGAGGTTTTGAGCAGTTCTTC.

This clonotype showed up just a few times. The chain employs TRBV10-3 and TRBJ1-1, with D possibly being TRBD1 (5 bases). This CDR3 spans 12 amino acids. Germline V gene lookup returns CDR1 ENHRY and CDR2 SYGVKD. V was cut by 9 bases and J by 2 bases, with 10 bases left in between. This CDR3 is CAIQGANTEAFF. DNA for the CDR3: TGTGCCATTCAGGGCGCTAACACTGAAGCTTTCTTT.

This clonotype was found many times. V usage is TRBV5-1 and J usage is TRBJ2-7; TRBD2 might be the D (6 bases). The V and J ends lost 4 bases and 4 bases respectively, with 18 bases between them. There are 15 residues in the CDR3. In germline, CDR1 is SGHRS, CDR2 YFSETQ. This CDR3 is CASSRLRESEYEQYF. In DNA, the CDR3 is TGCGCCAGCAGCAGACTTCGGGAGTCAGAGTACGAGCAGTACTTC.

This clonotype showed up many times. The CDR3 nucleotides read TGTGCCAGCAGTTTTTTGCAGGGGAGCTCCTACGAGCAGTACTTC. Translated: CASSFLQGSSYEQYF. J is TRBJ2-7 and V is TRBV7-2; maybe TRBD1 (6 bases). The V and J ends lost 6 bases and 0 bases respectively, with 15 bases between them. Germline V CDR1 and CDR2: SGHTA, FQGNSA. This CDR3 spans 15 amino acids.

This clonotype was seen only a few times. V and J are TRBV6-5 and TRBJ2-1; TRBD2 aligns across 12 bases. From germline, CDR1 is MNHEY and CDR2 SVGAGI. J gave up 6 bases and V 0 bases, and 3 bases lay outside the gene matches. The CDR3 is made up of 16 amino acids. This chain's CDR3 is CASSYSSSGRANEQFF. The DNA of the CDR3 is TGTGCCAGCAGTTACTCGTCTAGCGGGAGGGCCAATGAGCAGTTCTTC.

The J gene is TRBJ2-2, the V gene TRBV9, with 8 bases fitting TRBD1. Trimming removed 0 bases from V and 5 bases from J; junction bases left unmatched: 3. This CDR3 comprises 15 residues. Germline CDR1 and CDR2: SGDLS and YYNGEE. The CDR3 spells CASSVDQGATGELFF. The CDR3 DNA follows: TGTGCCAGCAGCGTAGATCAGGGGGCGACCGGGGAGCTGTTTTTT.

This sequence joins TRBV5-1 and TRBJ1-5; D is uncertain. Trimming took off 0 bases at V and 0 bases at J, with 7 bases between the two ends. The germline gives CDR1 SGHRS, CDR2 YFSETQ. The CDR3 is 15 amino acids. CDR3 sequence: CASSLDGDSNQPQHF. CDR3 sequence (DNA): TGCGCCAGCAGCTTGGACGGTGATAGCAATCAGCCCCAGCATTTT.

The chain joins TRBV12-3 or TRBV12-4 to TRBJ1-2; the match to TRBD1 covers 8 bases. V was clipped by 7 bases and J by 7 bases; unmatched bases: 14. The CDR3 covers 15 residues. The CDR3 loop is CASTATGVSFRGYTF. Written as DNA, the CDR3 is TGTGCCAGCACCGCGACAGGGGTATCCTTCCGTGGCTACACCTTC.